Listed below are T cell receptor beta chains from one sample, sequenced in a study of cytomegalovirus exposure and HLA in healthy donors. Profiled with immunoSEQ multiplex PCR; TCRdb holds only in-frame clones, not every one. Among approximately 170,000 clones, around 77% were seen once, and the ten largest hold 1%. The specimen sequenced was PBMCs. The receptors were sampled from a woman in her thirties or forties in good health and CMV-seronegative. The CDR3 runs from the conserved cysteine through the conserved F or W. Fields, in order: V gene, D gene, clone size, J gene, CDR3 protein, CDR3 DNA. The D gene is left open where the match is weak. Some rows mark clone size as missing; the rest say once, few, many or name a class of expanded clone.

v_gene: TRBV5-4; d_gene: TRBD2; abundance: NA; j_gene: TRBJ2-2; CDR3aa: CASSSGLAGIVGGELFF; CDR3nt: TGTGCCAGCAGCTCGGGACTAGCGGGTATAGTGGGCGGGGAGCTGTTTTTT
v_gene: TRBV7-8; d_gene: TRBD1; abundance: few; j_gene: TRBJ2-7; CDR3aa: CASSMRQGRGEQYF; CDR3nt: TGTGCCAGCAGCATGCGACAGGGTCGAGGGGAGCAGTACTTC
v_gene: TRBV28; d_gene: NA; abundance: NA; j_gene: TRBJ1-2; CDR3aa: CASSQSRATNYGYTF; CDR3nt: TGTGCCAGCAGCCAGAGCAGGGCCACTAACTATGGCTACACCTTC
v_gene: TRBV14; d_gene: TRBD1; abundance: NA; j_gene: TRBJ2-1; CDR3aa: CASSRRDRGNEQFF; CDR3nt: TGTGCCAGCAGCCGTCGGGACAGGGGGAATGAGCAGTTCTTC
v_gene: TRBV2; d_gene: NA; abundance: NA; j_gene: TRBJ2-7; CDR3aa: CASSEARGPEQYF; CDR3nt: TGTGCCAGCAGTGAAGCGCGGGGGCCGGAGCAGTACTTC
v_gene: TRBV25-1; d_gene: TRBD1; abundance: NA; j_gene: TRBJ2-5; CDR3aa: CASSGWDRGRETQYF; CDR3nt: TGTGCCAGCAGTGGCTGGGACAGGGGTCGGGAGACCCAGTACTTC
v_gene: TRBV7-7; d_gene: TRBD1; abundance: NA; j_gene: TRBJ1-1; CDR3aa: CASFSEGQGATEAFF; CDR3nt: TGTGCTAGCTTCTCAGAGGGACAGGGGGCCACTGAAGCTTTCTTT
v_gene: TRBV29-1; d_gene: NA; abundance: NA; j_gene: TRBJ1-1; CDR3aa: CSVTTGPGNTEAFF; CDR3nt: TGCAGCGTTACCACAGGACCGGGCAACACTGAAGCTTTCTTT
v_gene: TRBV15; d_gene: NA; abundance: NA; j_gene: TRBJ2-1; CDR3aa: CATVSGDGDNEQFF; CDR3nt: TGTGCCACCGTCTCGGGAGACGGAGACAATGAGCAGTTCTTC
v_gene: TRBV29-1; d_gene: NA; abundance: NA; j_gene: TRBJ1-5; CDR3aa: CSVGGLGQPQHF; CDR3nt: TGCAGCGTTGGGGGGCTTGGTCAGCCCCAGCATTTT
v_gene: TRBV9; d_gene: NA; abundance: NA; j_gene: TRBJ1-1; CDR3aa: CASTRDMNTEAFF; CDR3nt: TGTGCCAGCACCCGGGATATGAACACTGAAGCTTTCTTT
v_gene: TRBV19; d_gene: NA; abundance: NA; j_gene: TRBJ2-2; CDR3aa: CATTRGFTGELFF; CDR3nt: TGTGCCACTACAAGGGGGTTCACCGGGGAGCTGTTTTTT
v_gene: TRBV7-9; d_gene: TRBD2; abundance: once; j_gene: TRBJ2-1; CDR3aa: CASSLTSGLNEQFF; CDR3nt: TGTGCCAGCAGCTTGACTAGCGGGCTCAATGAGCAGTTCTTC
v_gene: TRBV4-2; d_gene: TRBD2; abundance: NA; j_gene: TRBJ2-3; CDR3aa: CASSPNSGRSSTDTQYF; CDR3nt: TGTGCCAGCAGCCCGAATAGCGGGAGGTCGAGCACAGATACGCAGTATTTT
v_gene: TRBV4-2; d_gene: TRBD2; abundance: NA; j_gene: TRBJ2-7; CDR3aa: CASSHGTSGNSYEQYF; CDR3nt: TGTGCCAGCAGCCACGGGACTAGCGGGAACTCCTACGAGCAGTACTTC
v_gene: TRBV6-1; d_gene: NA; abundance: NA; j_gene: TRBJ2-5; CDR3aa: CASSEGQAQETQYF; CDR3nt: TGTGCCAGCAGTGAAGGGCAGGCACAAGAGACCCAGTACTTC
v_gene: TRBV28; d_gene: NA; abundance: NA; j_gene: TRBJ2-3; CDR3aa: CASSLSGRGTDTQYF; CDR3nt: TGTGCCAGCAGTTTGTCTGGGAGGGGGACAGATACGCAGTATTTT
v_gene: TRBV7-2; d_gene: TRBD1; abundance: NA; j_gene: TRBJ1-1; CDR3aa: CASSYQGGASTEAFF; CDR3nt: TGTGCCAGCAGCTACCAAGGGGGCGCGAGCACTGAAGCTTTCTTT
v_gene: TRBV14; d_gene: NA; abundance: NA; j_gene: TRBJ2-5; CDR3aa: CASSRMDYQETQYF; CDR3nt: TGTGCCAGCAGCCGAATGGACTACCAAGAGACCCAGTACTTC
v_gene: TRBV7-9; d_gene: TRBD2; abundance: few; j_gene: TRBJ2-1; CDR3aa: CASSLVGGSNNEQFF; CDR3nt: TGTGCCAGCAGCTTAGTGGGCGGGAGCAACAATGAGCAGTTCTTC
v_gene: TRBV6-5; d_gene: NA; abundance: NA; j_gene: TRBJ2-7; CDR3aa: CASSYRGEEYF; CDR3nt: TGTGCCAGCAGTTACAGAGGGGAGGAGTACTTC
v_gene: TRBV9; d_gene: TRBD2; abundance: NA; j_gene: TRBJ2-1; CDR3aa: CASSPLAGGGDEQFF; CDR3nt: TGTGCCAGCAGCCCCCTAGCGGGAGGGGGGGATGAGCAGTTCTTC
v_gene: TRBV28; d_gene: NA; abundance: NA; j_gene: TRBJ1-1; CDR3aa: CASSSSGTMNTEAFF; CDR3nt: TGTGCCAGCAGTTCGTCTGGGACTATGAACACTGAAGCTTTCTTT
v_gene: TRBV2; d_gene: NA; abundance: few; j_gene: TRBJ1-1; CDR3aa: CASTQAMNTEAFF; CDR3nt: TGTGCCAGCACCCAGGCGATGAACACTGAAGCTTTCTTT
v_gene: TRBV6-6; d_gene: TRBD1; abundance: NA; j_gene: TRBJ2-7; CDR3aa: CASSVFLDRGSYEQYF; CDR3nt: TGTGCCAGCAGTGTCTTTTTGGACAGGGGCTCCTACGAGCAGTACTTC
v_gene: TRBV7-9; d_gene: TRBD2; abundance: NA; j_gene: TRBJ2-5; CDR3aa: CASSFGGQETQYF; CDR3nt: TGTGCCAGCAGCTTCGGGGGGCAAGAGACCCAGTACTTC
v_gene: TRBV7-8; d_gene: TRBD1; abundance: NA; j_gene: TRBJ1-5; CDR3aa: CASSPRGPDGAGQPQHF; CDR3nt: TGTGCCAGCAGCCCCAGGGGGCCCGACGGGGCAGGACAGCCCCAGCATTTT
v_gene: TRBV18; d_gene: NA; abundance: NA; j_gene: TRBJ2-3; CDR3aa: CASSPMGASGYTDTQYF; CDR3nt: TGTGCCAGCTCACCAATGGGGGCTAGCGGCTACACAGATACGCAGTATTTT
v_gene: TRBV5-1; d_gene: NA; abundance: once; j_gene: TRBJ1-5; CDR3aa: CASSLGAGNQPQHF; CDR3nt: TGCGCCAGCAGCTTGGGGGCGGGAAATCAGCCCCAGCATTTT
v_gene: TRBV18; d_gene: TRBD2; abundance: NA; j_gene: TRBJ2-5; CDR3aa: CASSPRLSGNTRGQETQYF; CDR3nt: TGTGCCAGCTCACCAAGGTTAAGCGGGAATACAAGAGGGCAAGAGACCCAGTACTTC
v_gene: TRBV15; d_gene: TRBD1; abundance: NA; j_gene: TRBJ2-2; CDR3aa: CATSRARTGGEGGELFF; CDR3nt: TGTGCCACCAGCAGAGCCCGGACAGGGGGCGAGGGCGGGGAGCTGTTTTTT
v_gene: TRBV15; d_gene: TRBD2; abundance: once; j_gene: TRBJ2-3; CDR3aa: CATSTSGSRDTWRTDTQYF; CDR3nt: TGTGCCACCAGCACTAGCGGGAGCAGAGATACGTGGCGCACAGATACGCAGTATTTT
v_gene: TRBV2; d_gene: TRBD2; abundance: NA; j_gene: TRBJ2-1; CDR3aa: CASSEGTSGHEQFF; CDR3nt: TGTGCCAGCAGTGAAGGGACTAGCGGCCATGAGCAGTTCTTC
v_gene: TRBV16; d_gene: NA; abundance: NA; j_gene: TRBJ1-5; CDR3aa: CASSQTGNQPQHF; CDR3nt: TGTGCCAGCAGCCAAACAGGGAATCAGCCCCAGCATTTT
v_gene: TRBV6-5; d_gene: NA; abundance: NA; j_gene: TRBJ1-1; CDR3aa: CASRHTGSGTEAFF; CDR3nt: TGTGCCAGCAGACATACAGGGTCCGGCACTGAAGCTTTCTTT
v_gene: TRBV7-6; d_gene: NA; abundance: NA; j_gene: TRBJ2-1; CDR3aa: CASSLGVREDNEQFF; CDR3nt: TGTGCCAGCAGCTTAGGTGTGCGGGAAGACAATGAGCAGTTCTTC
v_gene: TRBV6-5; d_gene: NA; abundance: few; j_gene: TRBJ1-4; CDR3aa: CASSLQENEKLFF; CDR3nt: TGTGCCAGCAGTCTACAGGAAAATGAAAAACTGTTTTTT
v_gene: TRBV5-6; d_gene: NA; abundance: NA; j_gene: TRBJ1-2; CDR3aa: CASSLPSRGNYGYTF; CDR3nt: TGTGCCAGCAGCCTGCCCTCGCGGGGTAACTATGGCTACACCTTC
v_gene: TRBV7-9; d_gene: NA; abundance: NA; j_gene: TRBJ1-2; CDR3aa: CASSSTGGDRGYTF; CDR3nt: TGTGCCAGCAGTTCCACAGGCGGGGATCGGGGCTACACCTTC
v_gene: TRBV19; d_gene: NA; abundance: few; j_gene: TRBJ1-3; CDR3aa: CASSRGPGNTIYF; CDR3nt: TGTGCCAGTAGTAGGGGGCCTGGAAACACCATATATTTT
v_gene: TRBV5-1; d_gene: NA; abundance: NA; j_gene: TRBJ1-5; CDR3aa: CASSLVPGGNQPQHF; CDR3nt: TGCGCCAGCAGCTTGGTCCCGGGGGGGAATCAGCCCCAGCATTTT
v_gene: TRBV2; d_gene: NA; abundance: NA; j_gene: TRBJ1-2; CDR3aa: CASRLGQNYGYTF; CDR3nt: TGTGCCAGCAGGCTCGGACAGAACTATGGCTACACCTTC
v_gene: TRBV11-2; d_gene: NA; abundance: NA; j_gene: TRBJ2-1; CDR3aa: CASSLGAGTYNEQFF; CDR3nt: TGTGCCAGCAGCTTAGGGGCGGGAACCTACAATGAGCAGTTCTTC
v_gene: TRBV7-3; d_gene: NA; abundance: NA; j_gene: TRBJ2-7; CDR3aa: CASSSQPRGTGLGAEQYF; CDR3nt: TGTGCCAGCAGTTCCCAACCGAGGGGGACCGGGCTGGGAGCCGAGCAGTACTTC
v_gene: TRBV5-6; d_gene: NA; abundance: NA; j_gene: TRBJ2-7; CDR3aa: CASSPLQGFEEQYF; CDR3nt: TGTGCCAGCAGCCCGCTACAGGGTTTCGAAGAGCAGTACTTC
v_gene: TRBV29-1; d_gene: NA; abundance: NA; j_gene: TRBJ1-2; CDR3aa: CSVGGDTNYGYTF; CDR3nt: TGCAGCGTTGGGGGAGATACAAACTATGGCTACACCTTC